This T cell receptor beta chain came from a study of T cell repertoires in cytomegalovirus infection. Study at large: The study used recently identified HLA-C-restricted and well-studied HLA-B-restricted CMV epitopes.

This clonotype was counted between two and nine times. Its antigen remains unknown. CDR1 is SGDLS, CDR2 YYNGEE, per germline. This CDR3 contains 15 residues. V was clipped by 4 bases and J by 5 bases; unmatched bases: 8. Each CDR3 protein is one row after TCRdb ran MiXCR on the reads. The data contain roughly 800,000 distinct CDR3 sequences, about 28% of them singletons. This sequence originates from a human donor in good health (CMV status not recorded). Some clones in this sample may be carry-over from other donors' samples. This specimen consisted of cultured CD8+ T cells from PBMCs, obtained from culture after CMV antigen stimulation. The J gene is TRBJ2-1, the V gene TRBV9; 8 nucleotides match TRBD2. CDR3 sequence (DNA): TGTGCCAGCAGCTTATATAGCGGGGTTGACAATGAGCAGTTCTTC. Its protein is CASSLYSGVDNEQFF.